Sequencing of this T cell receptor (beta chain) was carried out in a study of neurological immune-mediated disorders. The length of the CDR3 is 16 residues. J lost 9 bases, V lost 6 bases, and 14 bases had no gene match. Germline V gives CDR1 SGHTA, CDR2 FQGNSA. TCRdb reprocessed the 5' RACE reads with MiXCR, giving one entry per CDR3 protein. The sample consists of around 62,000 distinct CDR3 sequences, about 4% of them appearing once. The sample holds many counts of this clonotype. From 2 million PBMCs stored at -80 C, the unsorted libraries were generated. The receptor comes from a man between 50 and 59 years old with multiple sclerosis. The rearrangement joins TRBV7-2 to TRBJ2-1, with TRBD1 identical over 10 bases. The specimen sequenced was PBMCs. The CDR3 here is CASSSLYGQGDREQFF. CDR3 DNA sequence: TGTGCCAGCAGTTCCCTTTACGGACAGGGGGATCGTGAGCAGTTCTTC.